This T cell receptor beta chain is drawn from a study of shared clonotypes between healthy human individuals. Data came from immunoSEQ multiplex PCR; TCRdb stores just in-frame clones and leaves some out. The profile shows about 600,000 clones, 97% of them singletons. Germline V gives CDR1 GTSNPN, CDR2 SVGIG (reference sequence). This CDR3 has 16 amino acids. V gave up 0 bases and J gave up 8 bases, with 22 bases separating them. On this clone: Its specificity is not known.

General study results and limits: A generally larger estimated richness was seen in naive subsets than in memory subsets. Clonotype sharing among donors likely depends on sequencing depth.

J is TRBJ2-5 and V is TRBV30; TRBD1 is a possible D gene (5 bases). This sequence was found in a woman younger than 45 in good health. Specimen: naive CD4+ T cells sorted from blood. Indicated subset: CD45RA+ positively selected. CDR3 protein: CAWSVPYGAGWGTQYF. The CDR3 DNA follows: TGTGCCTGGAGTGTACCCTATGGGGCAGGGTGGGGAACCCAGTACTTC.